This T cell receptor beta chain was captured in a study of Graves' ophthalmopathy and Graves' hyperthyroidism (dated by TCRdb to between 2018 and 2020). As for the study more broadly: Hyperthyroidism was defined as stable when no progression to ophthalmopathy occurred within 18 months of follow-up. To tell Graves' ophthalmopathy apart from Graves' hyperthyroidism, and to predict which patients would progress to ophthalmopathy, the study relied on TCR beta repertoire signatures. In over 5 hyperthyroidism patients, the T-cell repertoires found in thyroid tissue were compared with those found in blood. The independent validation cohort included 20 or so hyperthyroidism patients plus 17 patients who later progressed from hyperthyroidism to ophthalmopathy. Following sample collection, hyperthyroidism patients were given methimazole at a starting dose of 30 mg daily, and ophthalmopathy patients were given high-dose intravenous methylprednisolone. To explore V-J signatures that distinguish ophthalmopathy from hyperthyroidism, a discovery set of around 100 patients was enrolled, made up of 43 with ophthalmopathy and 55 to 65 with stable hyperthyroidism. In total, 135 blood samples were TCR-sequenced: some 40 ophthalmopathy, some 75 hyperthyroidism and roughly 17 hyperthyroidism-to-ophthalmopathy patients. The research as a whole found: No statistical method was used to set the sample size in advance, and the investigators knew which group each participant was assigned to. In validation, the model predicted ophthalmopathy progression with about 70% sensitivity and 72.22% specificity; 12 predicted patients were CT-confirmed with GO in a median of about 6.1 months. Most of the expanded thyroid clonotypes with a frequency above 0.001 were also detected in blood, and it was suggested that the thyroid immune response may be reflected by blood repertoires. In cross-validation, the 13-signature model distinguished ophthalmopathy from stable hyperthyroidism with less than 90% sensitivity and about 81% specificity, while in the test set the corresponding values were about 80% and 75%.

As regards this clonotype: No antigen is known for it. One base away there is no much larger clone; base qualities are not given.

Patients with hyperthyroidism were aged 18 to 65 years, had been newly diagnosed, and had a disease duration of less than 2 months. Anyone with other autoimmune diseases, uncontrolled infections, pregnancy or lactation was excluded from the study. Diagnosis relied on clinical symptoms, serum thyroxine, TRAb, thyroid ultrasound and orbital computed tomography. Total RNA was extracted using Trizol reagent, and RNA quality was checked on an Agilent 2100 Bioanalyzer. The germline V and J ends show losses of 4 bases and 3 bases respectively, and no gene match explains 1 base of the junction. The CDR3 has 14 amino acids, counting the end cysteine and phenylalanine. The read is trimmed to its CDR3 DNA, 42 bases read in frame from base 1. Via the germline V gene, CDR1 is SGHTA and CDR2 FQGNSA. For repertoire sequencing, TCR beta CDR3 regions were amplified from RNA transcripts. HTBI primers and the Qiagen OneStep RT-PCR kit were used in a first-round RT-PCR, which was followed by a second-round multiplex PCR, size selection and purification. Libraries were sequenced on an Illumina HiSeq2000 using paired-end 100 bp reads. Per the source publication's procedure: SOAPnuke was used for read processing, and reads with adapters, uncalled bases, a mean Phred below 15, or no exact constant-primer or identifier match were discarded. COPE v1.2.5 was used to merge high-quality paired reads. Each unique nucleotide sequence was treated as a clonotype, and MiTCR v1.1 was used to align the clonotypes to the IMGT TRB V, D and J references. The analysis was limited to V-J combinations with a frequency above 0.0001, which together covered around 99% of the repertoires. A TCR clonal expansion and chaos score per V-J combination was defined as the ratio of F50 clonal expansion to chaos observed in the TCRdist matrix. Features were reduced by Welch's t-statistics and random forest to approximately 12 V-J combinations, which fed a naive Bayes classifier. The similarity between thyroid and blood repertoires was quantified using the Morisita-Horn index. The raw public reads went through TCRdb reprocessing: fastp at Q25, MiXCR clone calling, in-frame beta chains kept. Entries that share a CDR3 protein sequence are merged under the most common genes and DNA. Clone size and V and J calls follow TCRdb, not the original study. Here the sample has 450,000 to 600,000 distinct CDR3 sequences; about 35% occur a single time. Jointly, the top ten make up about 4% of the sample.

Sequencing was done on a sample of peripheral blood or thyroid tissue (not recorded which). The receptor comes from an adult man with Graves' hyperthyroidism. This receptor chain uses TRBV7-2 and TRBJ2-7, and TRBD2 aligns with 12 junction nucleotides. The CDR3 region: CASSWTSGDYEQYF. In nucleotides, the sequence is TGTGCCAGCAGCTGGACTAGCGGGGACTACGAGCAGTACTTC.